What follows is one TCR beta chain and its context. Its specificity is not known. This sample was taken from a study of T cells in Graves' hyperthyroidism and ophthalmopathy. General study results and limits: Blood also held most thyroid clonotypes expanded beyond 0.001. By a 13 V-J model, ophthalmopathy was set apart from stable hyperthyroidism.

Germline CDR1 reads MGHRA; CDR2 reads YSYEKL. This CDR3 region has 16 residues. V was pared by 4 bases and J by 2 bases, with 9 bases of the junction left unmatched. Uncontrolled infection, other autoimmune disease, pregnancy or lactation excluded patients. An approximately 10 ml volume of fresh peripheral blood provided the PBMCs. Amplified TCR beta CDR3 regions derived from RNA transcripts. RT-PCR in the first round (using the HTBI primer set) targeted the TCR CDR3. TCRdb re-called the multiplex PCR reads with MiXCR, one entry per CDR3 protein. This sample has about 600,000 distinct CDR3 sequences; about a sixth occur once, and the top ten carry 2.5% to 4%.

This clonotype was sampled from a woman aged 40 to 49 with Graves' ophthalmopathy. Source material: blood. The J gene is TRBJ2-5, the V gene TRBV4-1; 8 positions match TRBD2. DNA of the CDR3: TGCGCCAGCAGCCGGGCCTCAGCGGGGGCTCAAGAGACCCAGTACTTC. The encoded protein is CASSRASAGAQETQYF.